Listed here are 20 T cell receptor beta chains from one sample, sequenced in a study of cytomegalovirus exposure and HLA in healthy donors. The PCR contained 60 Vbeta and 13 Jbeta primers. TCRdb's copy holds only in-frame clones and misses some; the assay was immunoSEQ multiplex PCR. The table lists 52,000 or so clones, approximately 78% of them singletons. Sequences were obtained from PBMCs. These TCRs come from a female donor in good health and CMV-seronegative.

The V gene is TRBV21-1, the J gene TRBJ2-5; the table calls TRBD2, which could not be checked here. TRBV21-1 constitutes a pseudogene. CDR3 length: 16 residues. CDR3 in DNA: TGTGCCAGCAGCACTAGGACTAGCGGGGAGCAAGAGACCCAGTACTTC. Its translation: CASSTRTSGEQETQYF.

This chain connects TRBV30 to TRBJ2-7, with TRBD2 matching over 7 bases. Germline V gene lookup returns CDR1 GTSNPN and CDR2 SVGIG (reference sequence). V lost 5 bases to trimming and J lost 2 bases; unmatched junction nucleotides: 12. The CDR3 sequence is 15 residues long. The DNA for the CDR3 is TGTGCCTGGGATGGAAACGGGAGGAACCCCTACGAGCAGTACTTC. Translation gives CAWDGNGRNPYEQYF.

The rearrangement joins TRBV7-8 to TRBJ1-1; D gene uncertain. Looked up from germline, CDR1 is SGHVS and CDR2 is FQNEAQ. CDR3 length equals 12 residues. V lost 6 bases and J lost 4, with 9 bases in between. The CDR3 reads CASRQPGTEAFF. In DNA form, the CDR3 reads TGTGCCAGCAGACAGCCAGGCACTGAAGCTTTCTTT.

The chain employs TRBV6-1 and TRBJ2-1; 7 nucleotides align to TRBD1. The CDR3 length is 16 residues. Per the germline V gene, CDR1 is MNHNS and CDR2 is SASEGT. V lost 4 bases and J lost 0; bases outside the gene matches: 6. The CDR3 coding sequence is TGTGCCAGCAGTGGGGGGACAGCTAGCTCCTACAATGAGCAGTTCTTC. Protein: CASSGGTASSYNEQFF.

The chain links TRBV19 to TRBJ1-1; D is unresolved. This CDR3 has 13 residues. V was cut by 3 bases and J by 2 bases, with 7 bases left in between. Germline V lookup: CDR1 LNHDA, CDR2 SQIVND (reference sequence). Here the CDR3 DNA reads TGTGCCAGTAGTATTCAGGTAAACACTGAAGCTTTCTTT. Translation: CASSIQVNTEAFF.

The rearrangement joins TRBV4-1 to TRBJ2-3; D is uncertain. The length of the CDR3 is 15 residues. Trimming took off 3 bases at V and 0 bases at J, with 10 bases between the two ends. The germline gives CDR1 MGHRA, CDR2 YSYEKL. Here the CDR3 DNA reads TGCGCCAGCAGCCATGACAAGATCAGCACAGATACGCAGTATTTT. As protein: CASSHDKISTDTQYF.

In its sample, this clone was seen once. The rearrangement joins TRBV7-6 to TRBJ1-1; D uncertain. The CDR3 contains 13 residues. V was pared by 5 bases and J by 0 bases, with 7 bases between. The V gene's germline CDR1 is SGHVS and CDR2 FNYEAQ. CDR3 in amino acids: CASSLRLNTEAFF. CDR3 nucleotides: TGTGCCAGCAGCCTCAGATTGAACACTGAAGCTTTCTTT. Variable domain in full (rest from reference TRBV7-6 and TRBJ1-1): GAGVSQSPRYKVTKRGQDVALRCDPISGHVSLYWYRQALGQGPEFLTYFNYEAQQDKSGLPNDRFSAERPEGSISTLTIQRTEQRDSAMYRCASSLRLNTEAFFGQGTRLTVV.

CDR3 in amino acids: CATSSKRWNKGGSSYEQYF. The CDR3 region has the DNA TGTGCCACCAGCTCCAAGAGATGGAATAAGGGAGGGAGCTCCTACGAGCAGTACTTC. This chain links TRBV15 with TRBJ2-7; 7 bases are shared with TRBD2. Looked up from germline, CDR1 is LNHNV and CDR2 is YYDKDF (reference sequence). The CDR3 contains 19 residues. V lost 5 bases, J lost 0 bases, and 19 bases stayed unmatched.

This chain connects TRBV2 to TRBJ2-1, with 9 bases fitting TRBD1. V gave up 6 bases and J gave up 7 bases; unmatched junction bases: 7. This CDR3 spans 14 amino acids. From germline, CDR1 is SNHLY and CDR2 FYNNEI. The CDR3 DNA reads TGTGCCAGCAGGGAACAGGGGGCGGGGAATGAGCAGTTCTTC. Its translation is CASREQGAGNEQFF.

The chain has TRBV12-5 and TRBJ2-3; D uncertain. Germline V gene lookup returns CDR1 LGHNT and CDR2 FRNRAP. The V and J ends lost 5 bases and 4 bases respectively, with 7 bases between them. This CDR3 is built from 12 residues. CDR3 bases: TGTGCTAGTGGTCCCCTAGCAGATACGCAGTATTTT. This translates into CASGPLADTQYF.

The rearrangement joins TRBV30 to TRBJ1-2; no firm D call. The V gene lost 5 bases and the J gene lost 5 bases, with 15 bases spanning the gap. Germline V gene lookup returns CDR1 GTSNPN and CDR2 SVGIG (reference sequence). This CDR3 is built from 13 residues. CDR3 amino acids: CAWSLVRGYGYTF. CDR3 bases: TGTGCCTGGTCCTTGGTCCGAGGTTATGGCTACACCTTC.

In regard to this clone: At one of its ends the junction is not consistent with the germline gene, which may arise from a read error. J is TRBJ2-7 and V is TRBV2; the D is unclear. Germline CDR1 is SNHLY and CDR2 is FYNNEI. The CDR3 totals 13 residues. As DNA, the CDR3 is TGTGCCACCGGTATTGAGAAATCCTCCGAGCAGTACTTC. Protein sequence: CATGIEKSSEQYF.

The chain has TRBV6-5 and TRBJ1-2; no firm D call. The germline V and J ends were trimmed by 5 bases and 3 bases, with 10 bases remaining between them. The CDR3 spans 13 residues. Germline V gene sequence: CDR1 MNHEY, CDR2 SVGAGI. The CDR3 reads CASSGRGDYGYTF. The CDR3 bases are TGTGCCAGCAGTGGTCGCGGGGACTATGGCTACACCTTC.

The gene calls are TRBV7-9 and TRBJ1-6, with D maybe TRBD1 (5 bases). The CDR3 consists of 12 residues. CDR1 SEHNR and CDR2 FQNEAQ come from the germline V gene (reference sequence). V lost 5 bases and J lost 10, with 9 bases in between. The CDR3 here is CASSVRESPLHF. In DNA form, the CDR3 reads TGTGCCAGCAGCGTCAGGGAATCACCCCTCCACTTT.

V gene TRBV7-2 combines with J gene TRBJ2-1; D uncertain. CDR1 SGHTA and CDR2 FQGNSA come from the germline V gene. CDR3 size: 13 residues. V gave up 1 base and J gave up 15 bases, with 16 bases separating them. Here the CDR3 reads CASSLDAGLPRFF. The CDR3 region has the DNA TGTGCCAGCAGCTTAGATGCAGGCCTCCCGAGGTTCTTC.

The CDR3 DNA reads as TGTGCCAGCAGTAACCAGGCAACTAATGAAAAACTGTTTTTT. It encodes CASSNQATNEKLFF. The rearrangement joins TRBV6-5 to TRBJ1-4; D remains ambiguous. The CDR3 has 14 amino acids. Germline V gene sequence: CDR1 MNHEY, CDR2 SVGAGI. Trimming removed 5 bases at V and 0 bases at J, with 7 bases between.

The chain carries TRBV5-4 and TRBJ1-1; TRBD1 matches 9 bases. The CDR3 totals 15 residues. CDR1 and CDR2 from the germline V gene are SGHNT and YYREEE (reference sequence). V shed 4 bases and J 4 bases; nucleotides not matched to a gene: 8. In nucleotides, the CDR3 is TGTGCCAGCAGCCCCGGACAGGGGAGTCGCACTGAAGCTTTCTTT. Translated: CASSPGQGSRTEAFF. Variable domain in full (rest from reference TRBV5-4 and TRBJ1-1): ETGVTQSPTHLIKTRGQQVTLRCSSQSGHNTVSWYQQALGQGPQFIFQYYREEENGRGNFPPRFSGLQFPNYSSELNVNALELDDSALYLCASSPGQGSRTEAFFGQGTRLTVV.

The CDR3 spells CSAPTGGTQYF. CDR3 nucleotides: TGCAGTGCCCCAACAGGGGGGACCCAGTACTTC. This sequence joins TRBV20-1 and TRBJ2-5; TRBD1 aligns across 8 bases. Germline CDR1 DFQATT, CDR2 SNEGSKA (reference sequence). V dropped 6 bases and J dropped 7; count of bases not matched to a gene: 4. The CDR3 length is 11 residues.

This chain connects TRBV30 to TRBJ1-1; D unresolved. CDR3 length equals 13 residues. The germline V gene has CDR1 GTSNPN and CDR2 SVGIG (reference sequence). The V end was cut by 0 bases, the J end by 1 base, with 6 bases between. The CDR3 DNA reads TGTGCCTGGAGTGTACAGCCGAACACTGAAGCTTTCTTT. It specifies CAWSVQPNTEAFF.

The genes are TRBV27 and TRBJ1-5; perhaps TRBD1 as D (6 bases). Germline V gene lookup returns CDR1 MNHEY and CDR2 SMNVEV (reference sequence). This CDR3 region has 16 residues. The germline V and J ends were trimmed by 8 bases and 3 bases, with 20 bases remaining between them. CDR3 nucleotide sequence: TGTGCCAGCGGCCGAACAGGGAAGGGGCACAATCAGCCCCAGCATTTT. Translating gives CASGRTGKGHNQPQHF.